Listed below are T cell receptor beta chains from one sample, sequenced in a study of cytomegalovirus exposure and HLA in healthy donors. Generated by immunoSEQ multiplex PCR, the TCRdb table keeps only in-frame clones and is missing some. In the table there are about 78,000 clones, roughly 72% of which are singletons. The sequenced sample consisted of PBMCs. Receptor source: a woman in her thirties or forties in good health and CMV-seropositive. The CDR3 runs from the conserved cysteine through the conserved F or W. D genes are given only for firm matches. Rows give clone size only sometimes, using once, few, many, or a class for an expanded clone.

NA,TRBV27,NA,TRBJ2-7,CASSPGQIPGWRDEQYF,TGTGCCAGCTCCCCGGGACAGATCCCCGGTTGGAGGGACGAGCAGTACTTC
NA,TRBV7-9,NA,TRBJ1-1,CASSLTNKVHTEAFF,TGTGCCAGCAGCCTGACAAACAAAGTCCACACTGAAGCTTTCTTT
TRBD2,TRBV7-2,medium-sized,TRBJ2-7,CASSSWTSSYEQYF,TGTGCCAGCAGCTCCTGGACTAGTTCCTACGAGCAGTACTTC
NA,TRBV19,many,TRBJ1-1,CASDDRNTEAFF,TGTGCCAGCGATGACAGGAACACTGAAGCTTTCTTT
NA,TRBV30,NA,TRBJ1-5,CAPGGGPGRIDNQPQHF,TGTGCCCCCGGGGGGGGTCCAGGGAGGATAGACAATCAGCCCCAGCATTTT
TRBD1,TRBV6-5,NA,TRBJ1-2,CASRKIHGTDYGYTF,TGTGCCAGCAGGAAGATCCATGGGACAGACTATGGCTACACCTTC
NA,TRBV5-6,few,TRBJ1-1,CASSSGVLEGTEAFF,TGTGCCAGCAGCTCTGGGGTCTTAGAGGGCACTGAAGCTTTCTTT
TRBD1,TRBV7-2,few,TRBJ2-7,CASSLVGGTGNYEQYF,TGTGCCAGCAGCTTAGTGGGTGGGACAGGGAACTACGAGCAGTACTTC
TRBD2,TRBV5-6,NA,TRBJ2-3,CASSRDYYTDTQYF,TGTGCCAGCAGCCGGGACTACTACACAGATACGCAGTATTTT
TRBD1,TRBV7-2,NA,TRBJ1-2,CASSFTIERDRGSYTF,TGTGCCAGCAGCTTTACGATAGAGAGGGACAGGGGAAGCTACACCTTC
NA,TRBV30,NA,TRBJ2-7,CAWSKGQHAYEQYF,TGTGCCTGGAGCAAAGGACAGCATGCCTACGAGCAGTACTTC
TRBD1,TRBV6-6,NA,TRBJ2-5,CASSLGQVEGKTQYF,TGTGCCAGCAGTTTGGGACAGGTTGAGGGGAAGACCCAGTACTTC
NA,TRBV7-6,NA,TRBJ2-3,CASSLVGPGFTDTQYF,TGTGCCAGCAGCTTAGTGGGCCCAGGGTTCACAGATACGCAGTATTTT
TRBD1,TRBV7-9,NA,TRBJ2-5,CASSYGTEETQYF,TGTGCCAGCAGCTACGGGACAGAAGAGACCCAGTACTTC
NA,TRBV29-1,many,TRBJ2-1,CSVEIVGHRTYNEQFF,TGCAGCGTTGAAATAGTCGGACACCGAACCTACAATGAGCAGTTCTTC
TRBD1,TRBV5-1,NA,TRBJ2-7,CASSYDRGRNEQYF,TGCGCCAGCAGCTACGACAGGGGGCGCAACGAGCAGTACTTC
TRBD2,TRBV5-4,NA,TRBJ2-2,CASSLVSGTHTGELFF,TGTGCCAGCAGCTTGGTTAGCGGGACGCACACCGGGGAGCTGTTTTTT
NA,TRBV5-6,once,TRBJ2-7,CASSLASYEQYF,TGTGCCAGCAGCTTGGCGTCCTACGAGCAGTACTTC
NA,TRBV25-1,NA,TRBJ1-5,CASSSPGAIQPQHF,TGTGCCAGCAGCAGTCCTGGGGCAATTCAGCCCCAGCATTTT
NA,TRBV27,NA,TRBJ2-6,CASSSKMSLLTGANVLTF,TGTGCCAGCAGTTCAAAAATGTCGCTGCTAACTGGGGCCAACGTCCTGACTTTC
TRBD2,TRBV7-9,once,TRBJ2-1,CASSLVVAGEFNEQFF,TGTGCCAGCAGCTTAGTTGTAGCGGGAGAATTCAATGAGCAGTTCTTC
NA,TRBV4-2,once,TRBJ2-7,CASSQEISGRYEQYF,TGTGCCAGCAGCCAAGAAATTAGCGGAAGATACGAGCAGTACTTC
NA,TRBV7-9,NA,TRBJ1-6,CASSLAGGSPLHF,TGTGCCAGCAGCTTAGCTGGAGGTTCACCCCTCCACTTT
TRBD1,TRBV7-9,NA,TRBJ2-6,CASSPRDRDPLSGANVLTF,TGTGCCAGCAGCCCTCGGGACAGGGACCCTCTCTCTGGGGCCAACGTCCTGACTTTC
NA,TRBV28,NA,TRBJ1-6,CASSLPGTISSYNSPLHF,TGTGCCAGCAGTTTACCCGGGACAATTAGCTCCTATAATTCACCCCTCCACTTT
NA,TRBV5-1,NA,TRBJ2-1,CASSLVTGSSGNEQFF,TGCGCCAGCAGCTTGGTTACAGGTAGTTCGGGCAATGAGCAGTTCTTC
TRBD1,TRBV29-1,once,TRBJ2-7,CSVTGGLGYEQYF,TGCAGCGTAACAGGGGGCCTCGGCTACGAGCAGTACTTC
TRBD1,TRBV10-3,NA,TRBJ1-1,CAISASVGQGLNTEAFF,TGTGCCATCAGCGCAAGCGTAGGACAGGGGTTGAACACTGAAGCTTTCTTT
NA,TRBV29-1,NA,TRBJ1-2,CSVEGPVNYGYTF,TGCAGCGTTGAAGGGCCAGTTAACTATGGCTACACCTTC
NA,TRBV10-3,few,TRBJ2-7,CAISASYEQYF,TGTGCCATCAGTGCGTCCTACGAGCAGTACTTC
NA,TRBV7-2,NA,TRBJ1-2,CASSKDRTYGYTF,TGTGCCAGCAGCAAAGACAGGACCTATGGCTACACCTTC
TRBD1,TRBV2,NA,TRBJ2-7,CASSVLQNQGVGEQYF,TGTGCCAGCAGTGTGCTTCAGAATCAGGGGGTAGGCGAGCAGTACTTC
TRBD1,TRBV6-5,NA,TRBJ1-4,CASSPLGTGDEKLFF,TGTGCCAGCAGCCCCCTAGGGACAGGAGATGAAAAACTGTTTTTT
NA,TRBV28,NA,TRBJ1-4,CASSPHPTGFPGDGKNEKLFF,TGTGCCAGCAGCCCCCACCCTACAGGTTTCCCCGGTGATGGTAAAAATGAAAAACTGTTTTTT
NA,TRBV5-4,NA,TRBJ1-6,CASSSSQGSPLHF,TGTGCCAGCAGCTCCAGTCAGGGATCACCCCTCCACTTT
TRBD1,TRBV4-1,NA,TRBJ1-2,CASSQGQGARGYTF,TGCGCCAGCAGCCAAGGACAGGGGGCACGGGGCTACACCTTC
TRBD1,TRBV5-4,NA,TRBJ2-1,CASSSGQGKFF,TGTGCCAGCAGCTCGGGACAGGGGAAGTTCTTC
NA,TRBV4-1,NA,TRBJ2-7,CASSQYRAESDEQYF,TGCGCCAGCAGCCAATACAGGGCAGAATCAGACGAGCAGTACTTC
TRBD1,TRBV2,NA,TRBJ1-2,CASRGQGAYGYTF,TGTGCCAGCAGGGGACAGGGGGCTTATGGCTACACCTTC
NA,TRBV5-1,NA,TRBJ1-1,CASSLDNLNTEAFF,TGCGCCAGCAGCTTGGATAACTTGAACACTGAAGCTTTCTTT